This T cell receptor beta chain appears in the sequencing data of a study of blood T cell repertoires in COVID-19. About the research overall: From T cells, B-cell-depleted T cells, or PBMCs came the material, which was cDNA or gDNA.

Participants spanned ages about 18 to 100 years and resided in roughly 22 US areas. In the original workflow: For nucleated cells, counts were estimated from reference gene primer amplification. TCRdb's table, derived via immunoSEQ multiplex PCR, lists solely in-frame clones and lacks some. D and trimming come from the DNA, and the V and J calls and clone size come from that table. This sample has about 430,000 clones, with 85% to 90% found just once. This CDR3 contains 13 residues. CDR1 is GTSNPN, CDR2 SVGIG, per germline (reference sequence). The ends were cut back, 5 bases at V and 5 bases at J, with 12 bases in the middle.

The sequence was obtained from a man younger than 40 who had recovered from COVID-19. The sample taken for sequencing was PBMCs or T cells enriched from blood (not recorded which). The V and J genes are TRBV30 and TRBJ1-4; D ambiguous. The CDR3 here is CAWAQAINEKLFF. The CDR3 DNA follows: TGTGCCTGGGCCCAGGCTATCAATGAAAAACTGTTTTTT. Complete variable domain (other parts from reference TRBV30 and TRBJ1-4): SQTIHQWPATLVQPVGSPLSLECTVEGTSNPNLYWYRQAAGRGLQLLFYSVGIGQISSEVPQNLSASRPQDRQFILSSKKLLLSDSGFYLCAWAQAINEKLFFGSGTQLSVL.